What follows are 24 T cell receptor beta chains derived from one specimen sequenced in a study of shared clonotypes between healthy human individuals. The table came from immunoSEQ multiplex PCR; TCRdb's copy has only in-frame clones and leaves some out. The data contain a few hundred thousand clones, about 80% of them singletons. The sequencing sample was made of PBMCs. Every receptor here comes from a woman in her forties in good health. Some clones in this sample may be carry-over from other donors' samples.

The CDR3 sequence is CASSLSYSNTGELFF. The CDR3 coding sequence is TGTGCCAGCAGCTTGTCCTACTCGAACACCGGGGAGCTGTTTTTT. The V call is TRBV5-6, the J call TRBJ2-2; no clear D. This CDR3 comprises 15 residues. Germline V gene lookup returns CDR1 SGHDT and CDR2 YYEEEE. Trimming removed 1 base at V and 0 bases at J, with 7 bases between.

The rearrangement uses TRBV4-3 and TRBJ2-7, with TRBD2 matching 10 bases. The CDR3 consists of 15 residues. Losses at the gene ends were 0 bases for V and 7 bases for J; bases not matched to a gene: 6. Germline CDR1 reads LGHNA; CDR2 reads YSLEER. CDR3 coding DNA: TGCGCCAGCAGCCAAGATAAAGCGGGAGGGCTTGAGCAGTACTTC. The encoded protein is CASSQDKAGGLEQYF.

The V and J genes are TRBV5-1 and TRBJ2-7; the D gene is possibly TRBD1 (5 bases). Germline values: CDR1 SGHRS, CDR2 YFSETQ. The CDR3 is 13 amino acids. The V end was cut by 0 bases, the J end by 7 bases, with 11 bases between. The CDR3 sequence: CASSLDRLGEQYF. The DNA of the CDR3 is TGCGCCAGCAGCTTGGACAGGCTTGGAGAGCAGTACTTC.

This clone was seen only a few times. V usage is TRBV29-1 and J usage is TRBJ2-3; TRBD2 matches 7 bases. This CDR3 has 14 amino acids. Germline assignment: CDR1 SQVTM and CDR2 ANQGSEA. Trimming at V came to 6 bases and at J to 5 bases, leaving 11 bases not matched to a gene. The CDR3 DNA reads TGCAGCGTCGAGAGGCGGGAGCTGGGAGATACGCAGTATTTT. Translated: CSVERRELGDTQYF.

This clone was seen a few times. The CDR3 region has the DNA TGCGCCAGGGATACCGGGGAGCTGTTTTTT. Its translation: CARDTGELFF. The chain uses TRBV5-1 and TRBJ2-2; D ambiguous. V lost 8 bases, J lost 5 bases, and 4 bases lay in between. This CDR3 is built from 10 residues. In germline, CDR1 is SGHRS, CDR2 YFSETQ. The complete variable domain, with remaining parts taken from reference TRBV5-1 and TRBJ2-2, reads KAGVTQTPRYLIKTRGQQVTLSCSPISGHRSVSWYQQTPGQGLQFLFEYFSETQRNKGNFPGRFSGRQFSNSRSEMNVSTLELGDSALYLCARDTGELFFGEGSRLTVL.

This chain joins TRBV7-3 and TRBJ2-1; D possibly corresponds to TRBD2 (5 bases). V shed 6 bases and J shed 0 bases, with 12 bases lying between them. The CDR3 has 15 amino acids. Germline values: CDR1 SGHTA, CDR2 FQGTGA. The DNA for the CDR3 is TGTGCCAGCAGTCTGAGCGGAAACTCCTACAATGAGCAGTTCTTC. Amino acid sequence: CASSLSGNSYNEQFF.

This clone showed up just once. The chain has TRBV14 and TRBJ1-2; D remains unclear. Germline CDR1 SGHDN, CDR2 FVKESK. Trimming removed 1 base from V and 8 bases from J, with 17 bases in between. This CDR3 region has 15 residues. The CDR3 sequence is CASSQVEVPSGGYTF. The CDR3 coding sequence is TGTGCCAGCAGCCAAGTAGAAGTCCCTTCTGGGGGCTACACCTTC.

This clone was seen ten or more times. This sequence joins TRBV7-9 and TRBJ1-1; unclear D gene. Trimming removed 5 bases from V and 6 bases from J, with 13 bases in between. CDR3 size: 13 residues. Looked up from germline, CDR1 is SEHNR and CDR2 is FQNEAQ (reference sequence). CDR3 protein: CASSQSGGPEAFF. The CDR3 DNA follows: TGTGCCAGCAGCCAATCCGGTGGGCCTGAAGCTTTCTTT. The variable domain in full, with the rest retrieved from reference TRBV7-9 and TRBJ1-1, is DTGVSQNPRHKITKRGQNVTFRCDPISEHNRLYWYRQTLGQGPEFLTYFQNEAQLEKSRLLSDRFSAERPKGSFSTLEIQRTEQGDSAMYLCASSQSGGPEAFFGQGTRLTVV.

The chain uses TRBV7-2 and TRBJ1-2; 9 bases are shared with TRBD1. CDR1 and CDR2 from the germline V gene are SGHTA and FQGNSA. Unmatched junction bases numbered 8, after V lost 5 bases and J lost 7 bases. The CDR3 totals 14 residues. The CDR3, as DNA: TGTGCCAGCAGCCCCAGGACAGGGGAAGGTGGCTACACCTTC. Translation gives CASSPRTGEGGYTF.

The chain employs TRBV6-1 and TRBJ2-1, with TRBD2 identical over 10 bases. The V gene's germline CDR1 is MNHNS and CDR2 SASEGT. Trimming cost V 6 bases and J 4 bases; bases outside gene matches: 6. The CDR3 loop spans 15 amino acids. CDR3 residues: CASSPLAGEYNEQFF. The CDR3 nucleotides are TGTGCCAGCAGCCCCCTAGCGGGAGAGTACAATGAGCAGTTCTTC.

The chain links TRBV9 to TRBJ2-5; perhaps TRBD2 as D (6 bases). Trimming removed 5 bases from V and 0 bases from J, with 8 bases in between. Per germline, CDR1 SGDLS and CDR2 YYNGEE. This CDR3 has 13 residues. The CDR3 is CASSIADQETQYF. CDR3 nucleotide sequence: TGTGCCAGCAGTATAGCGGACCAAGAGACCCAGTACTTC.

There are many counts of this clone. This chain connects TRBV4-3 to TRBJ2-7, with D uncertain. Germline CDR1 reads LGHNA; CDR2 reads YSLEER. CDR3 length: 13 amino acids. Trimming left V 3 bases short and J 3 bases short, with 9 bases between. The CDR3, as DNA: TGCGCCAGCAGCCATCGGCGGTTCTACGAGCAGTACTTC. Its translation: CASSHRRFYEQYF.

The rearrangement links TRBV5-1 to TRBJ2-7, with D perhaps given as TRBD1 or TRBD2 (6 bases each). The ends were cut back, 0 bases at V and 1 base at J, with 17 bases in the middle. The CDR3 runs 17 residues. The germline gives CDR1 SGHRS, CDR2 YFSETQ. Written as DNA, the CDR3 is TGCGCCAGCAGCTTGGCCGGCGGGACACTCGCTTCCTACGAGCAGTACTTC. As protein: CASSLAGGTLASYEQYF.

V and J are TRBV2 and TRBJ1-4; TRBD1 matches at 7 bases. The CDR3 length is 14 residues. V gave up 3 bases and J gave up 8 bases; unmatched junction bases: 6. CDR1 SNHLY and CDR2 FYNNEI come from the germline V gene. The CDR3 coding sequence is TGTGCCAGCAGTGACCCGGGACAGCCGGAAAAACTGTTTTTT. Amino acid sequence: CASSDPGQPEKLFF.

The chain recombines TRBV30 with TRBJ2-2; 12 bases align to TRBD2. CDR3 length: 16 amino acids. Germline trimming cut 7 bases from V and 3 bases from J; bases unmatched to any gene: 9. The germline gives CDR1 GTSNPN, CDR2 SVGIG (reference sequence). The CDR3 coding sequence is TGTGCCTTCGACCCGGGACTAGCGGGTTACACCGGGGAGCTGTTTTTT. Its translation is CAFDPGLAGYTGELFF.

This clone was found a few times. The CDR3 DNA sequence: TGCAGTGCCAGACTAGCGGATACGCAGTATTTT. As protein: CSARLADTQYF. The V call is TRBV20-1, the J call TRBJ2-3; 8 nucleotides line up with TRBD2. Germline loops: CDR1 DFQATT, CDR2 SNEGSKA (reference sequence). After removal of 6 bases from V and 6 bases from J, the junction contained 2 bases not matched to a gene. CDR3 length: 11 residues.

The chain couples TRBV7-9 to TRBJ2-1; D unclear. This CDR3 spans 11 amino acids. Trimming shortened V by 2 bases and J by 8 bases, and 4 bases separated the two germline ends. Germline V CDR1 and CDR2: SEHNR, FQNEAQ (reference sequence). Written as DNA, the CDR3 is TGTGCCAGCAGCTTATACGATGAGCAGTTCTTC. The encoded protein is CASSLYDEQFF.

The chain uses TRBV2 and TRBJ2-3; a possible D gene is TRBD2 (6 bases). Trimming pared 5 bases from V and 2 bases from J, leaving 14 bases between. Germline-derived CDR1 and CDR2 are SNHLY and FYNNEI. The CDR3 loop spans 15 amino acids. CDR3 loop: CASSSDYHPTDTQYF. The CDR3 DNA is TGTGCCAGCAGTTCGGACTATCATCCCACAGATACGCAGTATTTT.

The sample holds one count of this clone. The V call is TRBV7-3, the J call TRBJ2-7; 8 bases map to TRBD2. J gave up 0 bases and V 2 bases, and 6 bases lay outside the gene matches. Germline CDR1 reads SGHTA; CDR2 reads FQGTGA. The CDR3 totals 16 residues. This CDR3 is CASSLGPSGHSYEQYF. The DNA of the CDR3 is TGTGCCAGCAGCTTAGGGCCTAGCGGGCACTCCTACGAGCAGTACTTC.

As regards this clone: This CDR3 is also generated by other DNA sequences in the sample. This chain links TRBV11-3 with TRBJ2-1, with TRBD2 matching 9 bases. The junction had 3 bases not matched to a gene; V was cut back by 6 bases and J by 0 bases. In germline, CDR1 is SGHNT, CDR2 YENEEA. This CDR3 is 15 amino acids long. CDR3 sequence (DNA): TGTGCCAGCAGTTCTAGCGGGAACTCCTACAATGAGCAGTTCTTC. This encodes CASSSSGNSYNEQFF.

Only one count was recorded for this clone. Here the CDR3 reads CASSPGLVGEQYF. The CDR3 DNA sequence: TGTGCCAGCAGTCCGGGACTAGTTGGCGAGCAGTACTTC. The chain combines TRBV27 with TRBJ2-7; TRBD2 agrees at 8 bases. Germline-derived CDR1 and CDR2 are MNHEY and SMNVEV (reference sequence). This CDR3 contains 13 residues. Trimming cost V 5 bases and J 6 bases; bases outside gene matches: 6.

The chain joins TRBV5-1 to TRBJ2-3, with TRBD1 matching 8 bases. J was trimmed by 4 bases and V by 0 bases; bases with no gene match: 7. Germline V lookup: CDR1 SGHRS, CDR2 YFSETQ. The length of the CDR3 is 16 residues. Here the CDR3 DNA reads TGCGCCAGCAGCTTGGCAGTGACAGGGGAGGCAGATACGCAGTATTTT. Protein product: CASSLAVTGEADTQYF.

The CDR3 nucleotides are TGTGCCAGCAGTTTTGGACAGGGGGTCGGGGAGCTGTTTTTT. This encodes CASSFGQGVGELFF. The V gene is TRBV6-5, the J gene TRBJ2-2; 10 nucleotides agree with TRBD1. Looked up from germline, CDR1 is MNHEY and CDR2 is SVGAGI. Trimming at V came to 4 bases and at J to 7 bases, leaving 3 bases not matched to a gene. This CDR3 spans 14 amino acids.

CDR3 DNA: TGTGCCAGCAGTCCGTTTTTCAGGGGCGACCCATCTGGCTACACCTTC. Protein product: CASSPFFRGDPSGYTF. This chain connects TRBV7-2 to TRBJ1-2; TRBD1 might be the D (6 bases). CDR1 and CDR2 from the germline V gene are SGHTA and FQGNSA. The CDR3 sequence is 16 residues long. V lost 6 bases and J 7 bases, leaving 24 bases between the germline ends.